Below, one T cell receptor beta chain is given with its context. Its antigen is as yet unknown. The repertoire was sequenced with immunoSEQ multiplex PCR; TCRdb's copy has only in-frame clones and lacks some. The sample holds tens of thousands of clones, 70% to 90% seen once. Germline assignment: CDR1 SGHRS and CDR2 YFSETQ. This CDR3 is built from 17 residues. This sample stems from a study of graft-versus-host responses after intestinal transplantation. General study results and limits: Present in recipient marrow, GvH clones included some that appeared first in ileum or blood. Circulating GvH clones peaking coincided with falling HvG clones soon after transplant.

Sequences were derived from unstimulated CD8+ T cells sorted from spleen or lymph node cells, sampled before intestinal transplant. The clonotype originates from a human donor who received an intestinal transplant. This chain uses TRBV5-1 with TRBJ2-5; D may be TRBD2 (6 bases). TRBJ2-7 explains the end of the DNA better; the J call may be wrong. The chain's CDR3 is CASSLAIGGKRSYEQYF. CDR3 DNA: TGCGCCAGCAGCTTGGCCATCGGAGGGAAGCGCTCCTACGAGCAGTACTTC.